This TCR beta chain was observed in a study of cytomegalovirus exposure and HLA in healthy donors. Across the whole study: The study's early data release held around 85 million unique TCRs from HLA-typed donors. Study results and caveats: Most TCRs appeared rarely, but some public TCRs recurred in many donors.

Germline assignment: CDR1 LNHDA and CDR2 SQIVND (reference sequence). J was trimmed by 0 bases and V by 4 bases; bases with no gene match: 6. The CDR3 consists of 17 residues. This clone was picked up one time. The antigen is unknown. The donors, nominally healthy at sampling, likely had unrecorded immune exposures. The PCR had 60 Vbeta and 13 Jbeta primers. TCRdb's copy holds only in-frame clones and misses some; the assay was immunoSEQ multiplex PCR. The sample has 66,000 or so clones, roughly 90% seen once. Sequencing was carried out using PBMCs. The chain has TRBV19 and TRBJ1-5; 10 bases fit TRBD1. The clonotype comes from a man aged 25-40 years in good health and CMV-seropositive. CDR3 residues: CASSSRDRGRSNQPQHF. The CDR3 DNA follows: TGTGCCAGTAGTAGCCGGGACAGGGGCCGTAGCAATCAGCCCCAGCATTTT.